The 10 T cell receptor beta chains in this list originate from one sample, sequenced in a study of cytomegalovirus exposure and HLA in healthy donors. PCR involved 60 Vbeta and 13 Jbeta primers. The assay was immunoSEQ multiplex PCR, and TCRdb's table has in-frame clones only and misses some. The sample includes about 140,000 clones, around 80% seen only once; the top ten take about 2.5%. Sequencing used PBMCs. The origin of the receptors is a man aged 50-60 years in good health and CMV-seronegative.

The J gene is TRBJ2-1, the V gene TRBV2, with TRBD2 identical over 10 bases. The CDR3 is 15 amino acids. The germline V gene has CDR1 SNHLY and CDR2 FYNNEI. The ends lost 5 bases at V and 2 bases at J; junction bases unmatched: 3. CDR3 nucleotide sequence: TGTGCCAGCAGTCCGACTAGCGGGCCCTACAATGAGCAGTTCTTC. Translation gives CASSPTSGPYNEQFF. Using reference TRBV2 and TRBJ2-1 for the parts outside the CDR3, the full variable domain is EPEVTQTPSHQVTQMGQEVILRCVPISNHLYFYWYRQILGQKVEFLVSFYNNEISEKSEIFDDQFSVERPDGSNFTLKIRSTKLEDSAMYFCASSPTSGPYNEQFFGPGTRLTVL.

The V call is TRBV2, the J call TRBJ1-6; 9 bases agree with TRBD1. CDR1 SNHLY and CDR2 FYNNEI come from the germline V gene. This CDR3 region has 13 residues. J gave up 13 bases and V 8 bases, and 9 bases lay outside the gene matches. CDR3 sequence (DNA): TGTGCCAGCCGGGGACAGGGAAGATCGCCCCTCCACTTT. Protein product: CASRGQGRSPLHF.

The rearrangement uses TRBV30 and TRBJ1-6, with D perhaps matching TRBD1 (6 bases). The CDR3 runs 16 residues. V lost 1 base, J lost 2 bases, and 12 bases lay in between. Germline lookup yields CDR1 GTSNPN and CDR2 SVGIG (reference sequence). CDR3: CAWSGLWGPYNSPLHF. CDR3 sequence (DNA): TGTGCCTGGAGTGGACTTTGGGGGCCCTATAATTCACCCCTCCACTTT. The whole variable domain, filled in from reference TRBV30 and TRBJ1-6, reads SQTIHQWPATLVQPVGSPLSLECTVEGTSNPNLYWYRQAAGRGLQLLFYSVGIGQISSEVPQNLSASRPQDRQFILSSKKLLLSDSGFYLCAWSGLWGPYNSPLHFGNGTRLTVT.

The V gene is TRBV28, the J gene TRBJ2-3, with a tentative D call TRBD2 (6 bases). The CDR3 has 17 amino acids. From germline, CDR1 is MDHEN and CDR2 SYDVKM. V was pared by 4 bases and J by 1 base, with 18 bases between. The CDR3 sequence is CASSSIGGISGTDTQYF. In nucleotides, the CDR3 is TGTGCCAGCAGTTCCATCGGAGGGATTTCTGGCACAGATACGCAGTATTTT.

The chain combines TRBV2 with TRBJ2-1; 8 positions match TRBD2. Germline CDR1 is SNHLY and CDR2 is FYNNEI. Germline trimming cut 6 bases from V and 9 bases from J; bases unmatched to any gene: 7. The length of the CDR3 is 13 residues. Here the CDR3 DNA reads TGTGCCAGCAGGACCCTCAGCGGGGGTGAGCAGTTCTTC. Protein: CASRTLSGGEQFF.

The genes are TRBV28 and TRBJ1-1, with TRBD1 matching over 7 bases. The CDR3 is 14 residues long. Germline V gene lookup returns CDR1 MDHEN and CDR2 SYDVKM. The V gene end was trimmed by 3 bases and the J gene end by 6 bases; junction bases not matched to a gene: 7. The CDR3 nucleotides read TGTGCCAGCAGTTTGATGACAGGGATTCCTGAAGCTTTCTTT. Its protein is CASSLMTGIPEAFF. Together with reference TRBV28 and TRBJ1-1, the CDR3 gives the full variable domain: DVKVTQSSRYLVKRTGEKVFLECVQDMDHENMFWYRQDPGLGLRLIYFSYDVKMKEKGDIPEGYSVSREKKERFSLILESASTNQTSMYLCASSLMTGIPEAFFGQGTRLTVV.

J is TRBJ1-2 and V is TRBV6-5; 9 bases fit TRBD1. CDR3 size: 13 residues. V shed 7 bases and J 6 bases; nucleotides not matched to a gene: 6. Germline CDR1 MNHEY, CDR2 SVGAGI. In nucleotides, the CDR3 is TGTGCCAGCAAAAGGGGACAGGGAGATGGCTACACCTTC. This translates into CASKRGQGDGYTF.

This clone has only one observation. The chain employs TRBV29-1 and TRBJ1-3; no reliable D call. V was pared by 5 bases and J by 0 bases, with 11 bases between. This CDR3 is built from 14 residues. The germline CDR1 and CDR2 sequences are SQVTM and ANQGSEA. The CDR3 protein is CSVSFGTSGNTIYF. The DNA for the CDR3 is TGCAGCGTTAGCTTCGGTACCTCTGGAAACACCATATATTTT.

The V gene is TRBV5-8, the J gene TRBJ2-1; D might be TRBD2 (7 bases). This CDR3 has 14 residues. The germline V gene encodes CDR1 SGHTS and CDR2 YDEGEE. Trimming stripped 7 bases from V and 7 bases from J, with 18 bases between. CDR3 bases: TGTGCCAGCGTTCTCGGGGGGCCTGAGAATGAGCAGTTCTTC. It is translated as CASVLGGPENEQFF.

This clone appeared a few times. The rearrangement joins TRBV9 to TRBJ1-1; TRBD1 matches at 7 bases. V trimming: 3 bases; J trimming: 3 bases; junction bases outside the gene matches: 2. Germline-derived CDR1 and CDR2 are SGDLS and YYNGEE. The CDR3 is 13 residues long. CDR3 in amino acids: CASSARGHTEAFF. The CDR3 DNA follows: TGTGCCAGCAGCGCGAGGGGGCACACTGAAGCTTTCTTT.